This TCR beta chain derives from a study of T cell responses to AZD1222 COVID-19 vaccine (dated by TCRdb to about 2021). Background on the whole study: Because spike-specific TCR depth and breadth did not differ between the two schedules, AZD1222 recipients who got a second dose at roughly 4 weeks were pooled with those who got a second dose at roughly 12 weeks. A total of approximately 250 trial participants underwent TCR sequencing, of whom about 200 had received two doses of AZD1222 and around 25 had received two doses of the MenACWY control vaccine. Enrollment into the trials was organized by age into subgroups of 18-55, 56-69 and 70-plus years, and those subgroups contained roughly 140, 27 and 60 TCR-sequenced participants, respectively.

What the study reported, not specific to this receptor: Conclusions about previously exposed vaccinees were limited because only six AZD1222 recipients were SARS-CoV-2 seropositive at baseline. Because no day 14 peak-response samples were available, the repertoires could be characterized only after the peak T cell response. Reportedly, close to half of the unique spike-specific TCRs recognized epitopes lying outside the regions that are mutated in the B.1.351 and B.1.1.7 variants. Most participants were white British and females outnumbered males, and the authors suggested that clonal diversity may have been underestimated. A significant rise in spike-specific TCR breadth and depth was observed after two AZD1222 doses relative to day 0 and relative to MenACWY recipients. CD4 TCRs associated with the vaccine covered the entire spike protein, and the dominant responses were in regions 160-218 and 743-854. In the small 56-69-year group, the increase in depth fell short of significance, most likely because of low power.

This clone was recorded only once. Its antigen remains unidentified. No per-base quality is available; no much larger clone lies one base away. Trimming takes 5 bases off V and 5 bases off J; junction bases not matched to a gene: 3. Via the germline V gene (reference sequence), CDR1 is SEHNR and CDR2 FQNEAQ. Reading from cysteine to phenylalanine, the CDR3 counts 13 amino acids. Solely the CDR3 DNA is kept, with 39 bases framed from the first base. The CDR3 regions of human TCRbeta chains were subjected to immunosequencing. The original pipeline was this. Repertoire TCRs were matched against a reference library of SARS-CoV-2-specific TCRs generated with the MIRA antigen-specificity platform. Breadth was defined as the fraction of unique TCRs that were SARS-CoV-2-associated, and depth was defined as the fraction of total T cells that were SARS-CoV-2-associated. Using the MIRA data, every spike-specific TCR was mapped to the spike region that the TCR reacted to and assigned to either a CD4 or a CD8 class. Log10-transformed breadth and depth values were compared by one-way ANOVA with Sidak's multiple comparisons tests. TCRdb provides this immuneACCESS table in a form limited to in-frame rearrangements. Some clones are lacking; in checked studies, under half of them reflect an unresolved V gene, and why the rest are absent is not known. That table furnishes V, J and clone size, whereas the DNA furnished D and trimming. The sample table contains 100,000 to 150,000 clones; only one count was recorded for around 85% of them. 1.5% to 2% of the sample comes from the top ten.

The meaning of the sample's time point label: baseline before first vaccination. Samples from vaccinated people were obtained from the UK trials COV001 and COV002, which included a single-blind randomized controlled phase 2/3 trial of AZD1222 (ChAdOx1 nCoV-19) in healthy adults. Trial participant PBMC samples were collected at day 0 and day 28 after the second dose for TCRbeta chain sequencing. This TCR was sampled from an adult in good health. The material was peripheral blood, obtained on day 0 of AZD1222 vaccination. The chain employs TRBV7-9 and TRBJ1-5, and 7 junctional nucleotides match TRBD1. The sequenced DNA is TGTGCCAGCAGCCTAACAGGGGATCAGCCCCAGCATTTT. Translated, it reads CASSLTGDQPQHF.